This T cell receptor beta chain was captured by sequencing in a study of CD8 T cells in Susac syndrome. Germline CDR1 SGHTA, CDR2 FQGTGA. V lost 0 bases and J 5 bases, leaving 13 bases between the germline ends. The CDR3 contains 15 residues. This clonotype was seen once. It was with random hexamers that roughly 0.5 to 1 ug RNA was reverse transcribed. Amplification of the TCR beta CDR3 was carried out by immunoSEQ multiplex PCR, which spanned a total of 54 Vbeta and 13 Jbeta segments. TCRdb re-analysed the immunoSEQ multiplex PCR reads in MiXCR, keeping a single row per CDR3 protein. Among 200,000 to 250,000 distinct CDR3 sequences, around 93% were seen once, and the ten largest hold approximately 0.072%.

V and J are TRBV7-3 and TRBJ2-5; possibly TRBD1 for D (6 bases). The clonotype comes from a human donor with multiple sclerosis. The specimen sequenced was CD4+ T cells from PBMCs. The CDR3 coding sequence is TGTGCCAGCAGCTTAACCAGGGGTCTCAGGGAGACCCAGTACTTC. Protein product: CASSLTRGLRETQYF. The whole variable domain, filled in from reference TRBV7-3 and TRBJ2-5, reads GAGVSQTPSNKVTEKGKYVELRCDPISGHTALYWYRQSLGQGPEFLIYFQGTGAADDSGLPNDRFFAVRPEGSVSTLKIQRTERGDSAVYLCASSLTRGLRETQYFGPGTRLLVL.